This record covers a single T cell receptor beta chain. The antigen is unknown. Treatment here: roughly 11-day PBMC culture with coronavirus spike peptide pools or control peptides (ViraFEST assay). Positive PCR results dated from March to December 2020, before the US Alpha, Beta and Delta variants. This specimen comes from a study of vaccination and CD4 T cells after COVID-19. Germline CDR1 MNHEY, CDR2 SMNVEV (reference sequence). V trimming: 0 bases; J trimming: 6 bases; junction bases outside the gene matches: 24. The CDR3 is 21 amino acids. An Oncomine TCR Beta short-read assay was used to sequence the DNA from cultured CD4+ T cells. From CD4+ T cells that had been cultured, genomic DNA was extracted. MiXCR, applied by TCRdb to the PCR reads, yields one record per CDR3 protein. The sample lists approximately 15,000 distinct CDR3 sequences; more than 25% were seen once.

Sequencing input: cultured CD4+ T cells from blood. The chain joins TRBV27 to TRBJ1-1; 8 nucleotides agree with TRBD1. The sequence came from a human donor with COVID-19. In DNA, the CDR3 is TGTGCCAGCAGTTTATCGGGGGACTGGGGCCCAGGGGGCCAAAGGCTCGCTGAAGCTTTCTTT. Protein product: CASSLSGDWGPGGQRLAEAFF.